The 30 T cell receptor beta chains given below trace back to one sample, sequenced in a study of T cells in Graves' hyperthyroidism and ophthalmopathy. TCR beta CDR3 regions were amplified from RNA. A first-round RT-PCR of the TCR CDR3 used the HTBI primer set. One entry per CDR3 protein results from TCRdb running MiXCR on the multiplex PCR reads. The sample records over 150,000 distinct CDR3 sequences, roughly a sixth being singletons. Sequencing input: blood. These TCRs come from a woman between 50 and 59 years old with Graves' hyperthyroidism.

This clonotype has ten or more counts. The chain carries TRBV27 and TRBJ1-2; no firm D call. Germline V gene data show CDR1 as MNHEY and CDR2 as SMNVEV (reference sequence). This CDR3 has 15 amino acids. Trimming shortened V by 8 bases and J by 4 bases, and 20 bases separated the two germline ends. CDR3 loop: CASGQRPAIIYGYTF. The CDR3 bases are TGTGCCAGCGGTCAAAGACCAGCAATTATCTATGGCTACACCTTC.

This clonotype was seen more than once but under ten times. V gene TRBV19 combines with J gene TRBJ1-2; D remains ambiguous. The germline V gene has CDR1 LNHDA and CDR2 SQIVND (reference sequence). Trimming cost V 0 bases and J 4 bases, with 6 bases left between them. This CDR3 comprises 13 residues. The CDR3 nucleotides read TGTGCCAGTAGTATAGAGGGCTTCTATGGCTACACCTTC. This encodes CASSIEGFYGYTF.

The CDR3 spells CAWSTGQISYEQYF. CDR3 sequence (DNA): TGTGCCTGGTCTACGGGACAGATTTCCTACGAGCAGTACTTC. The V call is TRBV30, the J call TRBJ2-7; 7 bases are shared with TRBD1. Trimming took 5 bases from V and 1 from J; bases not matched to a gene: 8. The CDR3 spans 14 residues. The germline CDR1 and CDR2 sequences are GTSNPN and SVGIG (reference sequence).

This rearrangement joins TRBV5-1 to TRBJ1-1; no reliable D call. Trimming removed 2 bases from V and 0 bases from J, with 14 bases in between. The germline gives CDR1 SGHRS, CDR2 YFSETQ. This CDR3 is 16 amino acids long. The CDR3 DNA sequence: TGCGCCAGCAGCTTTGTAAAGGGCACAATGAACACTGAAGCTTTCTTT. It specifies CASSFVKGTMNTEAFF.

This clonotype was found a few times. The rearrangement joins TRBV9 to TRBJ2-3; TRBD2 agrees at 12 bases. The ends lost 3 bases at V and 2 bases at J; junction bases unmatched: 4. CDR1 is SGDLS, CDR2 YYNGEE, per germline. This CDR3 contains 16 residues. The CDR3 spells CASSALAGGSTDTQYF. DNA of the CDR3: TGTGCCAGCAGCGCACTAGCGGGAGGATCCACAGATACGCAGTATTTT.

This clonotype was counted ten times or more. The V and J genes are TRBV6-1 and TRBJ2-7; maybe TRBD2 (6 bases). CDR3 length: 13 residues. Trimming shortened V by 7 bases and J by 5 bases, and 15 bases separated the two germline ends. CDR1 is MNHNS, CDR2 SASEGT, per germline. This CDR3 reads CASTLREADEQYF. The CDR3 DNA is TGTGCCAGCACCCTCAGGGAGGCCGACGAGCAGTACTTC.

This clonotype was recorded many times. The chain employs TRBV15 and TRBJ2-5; D unresolved. V was clipped by 6 bases and J by 5 bases, with 7 bases between them. Per the germline V gene, CDR1 is LNHNV and CDR2 is YYDKDF (reference sequence). This CDR3 region has 11 residues. The CDR3 protein is CATSFGETQYF. For the CDR3, the DNA is TGTGCCACCAGTTTTGGGGAGACCCAGTACTTC.

The J gene is TRBJ2-5, the V gene TRBV12-3 or TRBV12-4, with 11 nucleotides matching TRBD2. With V trimmed by 3 bases and J by 2 bases, 17 bases remained unmatched. The CDR3 extends over 20 amino acids. The CDR3 sequence: CASSFIFWKLAGVGQETQYF. CDR3 sequence (DNA): TGTGCCAGCAGTTTTATATTTTGGAAACTAGCGGGAGTTGGGCAAGAGACCCAGTACTTC.

This clonotype showed up many times. The chain employs TRBV13 and TRBJ2-1, with 7 positions matching TRBD2. The germline gives CDR1 PRHDT, CDR2 FYEKMQ (reference sequence). V was clipped by 3 bases and J by 1 base; unmatched bases: 9. The CDR3 loop spans 17 amino acids. The CDR3: CASSLGMAGESYNEQFF. CDR3 DNA: TGTGCCAGCAGCTTGGGGATGGCGGGAGAGTCCTACAATGAGCAGTTCTTC.

This clonotype was detected many times. The V gene is TRBV2, the J gene TRBJ2-3, with D maybe TRBD2 (6 bases). Between the trimmed V and J ends, which lost 2 bases and 1 base, there was a span of 10 bases. Looked up from germline, CDR1 is SNHLY and CDR2 is FYNNEI. This CDR3 comprises 15 residues. In DNA form, the CDR3 reads TGTGCCAGCAGTGAATGGTCGGGAGGCACAGATACGCAGTATTTT. Translation gives CASSEWSGGTDTQYF.

The chain combines TRBV10-3 with TRBJ2-7, with a tentative D call TRBD1 (5 bases). The germline V gene has CDR1 ENHRY and CDR2 SYGVKD. Trimming removed 8 bases at V and 7 bases at J, with 12 bases between. This CDR3 has 11 amino acids. DNA of the CDR3: TGTGCCATCGGGGCTAGTCTTGAGCAGTACTTC. Protein: CAIGASLEQYF.

The sample holds many counts of this clonotype. V usage is TRBV5-1 and J usage is TRBJ2-5, with D maybe TRBD2 (6 bases). With 0 bases removed from V and 4 bases from J, the gap between germline ends came to 10 bases. Germline V gene lookup returns CDR1 SGHRS and CDR2 YFSETQ. This CDR3 region has 14 residues. Here the CDR3 DNA reads TGCGCCAGCAGCTTGGATGGGCGGGGAGAGACCCAGTACTTC. Translated: CASSLDGRGETQYF.

This clonotype was recorded many times. The chain uses TRBV11-3 and TRBJ2-7; 11 positions agree with TRBD2. This CDR3 has 16 residues. V lost 2 bases to trimming and J lost 2 bases; unmatched junction nucleotides: 5. Germline CDR1 is SGHNT and CDR2 is YENEEA. The CDR3 DNA follows: TGTGCCAGCAGCTTAACACTAGCGGGAGAGGCCTACGAGCAGTACTTC. Translation: CASSLTLAGEAYEQYF.

This clonotype was counted at least ten times. The chain links TRBV15 to TRBJ1-2; 11 nucleotides line up with TRBD1. The germline CDR1 and CDR2 sequences are LNHNV and YYDKDF (reference sequence). The CDR3 has 15 residues. The junction had 3 bases not matched to a gene; V was cut back by 0 bases and J by 6 bases. The CDR3 sequence: CATSRDGGQGDGYTF. The CDR3 nucleotides read TGTGCCACCAGCAGAGATGGGGGACAGGGGGATGGCTACACCTTC.

This clonotype was detected ten times or more. The chain uses TRBV28 and TRBJ2-1; 8 bases are shared with TRBD2. The CDR3 is made up of 15 amino acids. Germline V lookup: CDR1 MDHEN, CDR2 SYDVKM. The trim removed 7 bases at V and 4 bases at J, leaving 9 bases unmatched. The CDR3 spells CASNLSGKRYNEQFF. In nucleotides, the CDR3 is TGTGCCAGCAACCTTAGCGGGAAGCGTTACAATGAGCAGTTCTTC.

The sample holds a few counts of this clonotype. The chain couples TRBV20-1 to TRBJ1-3; no reliable D call. CDR3 length: 13 amino acids. With 3 bases removed from V and 0 bases from J, the gap between germline ends came to 6 bases. Germline lookup yields CDR1 DFQATT and CDR2 SNEGSKA (reference sequence). The CDR3: CSASGVSGNTIYF. The CDR3 nucleotides read TGCAGTGCTAGCGGTGTCTCTGGAAACACCATATATTTT.

This clonotype came up a few times. V usage is TRBV5-6 and J usage is TRBJ2-5; 10 bases fit TRBD2. The CDR3 is 15 amino acids. Unmatched junction bases numbered 5, after V lost 4 bases and J lost 2 bases. Germline V gene lookup returns CDR1 SGHDT and CDR2 YYEEEE. CDR3 protein: CASSLAGEGQETQYF. CDR3 coding DNA: TGTGCCAGCAGCCTAGCGGGAGAGGGACAAGAGACCCAGTACTTC.

This clonotype has just a few counts. The chain uses TRBV18 and TRBJ1-5; D gene ambiguous. The germline gives CDR1 KGHSH, CDR2 LQKENI. The CDR3 sequence is 13 residues long. Trimming took off 5 bases at V and 8 bases at J, with 13 bases between the two ends. The CDR3 sequence: CASSSGRSEPQHF. Written as DNA, the CDR3 is TGTGCCAGCTCATCCGGAAGATCGGAGCCCCAGCATTTT.

In this sample, this clonotype turned up many times. The chain employs TRBV7-3 and TRBJ2-1; TRBD2 agrees at 9 bases. V dropped 5 bases and J dropped 8; count of bases not matched to a gene: 10. The CDR3 has 15 amino acids. CDR1 and CDR2 from the germline V gene are SGHTA and FQGTGA. This chain's CDR3 is CASSMTSGVFDEQFF. CDR3 nucleotide sequence: TGTGCCAGCAGCATGACTAGCGGCGTTTTCGATGAGCAGTTCTTC.

This clonotype was counted a few times. The CDR3 region is CASSLDGQRSNTGELFF. CDR3 in DNA: TGTGCCAGCAGCTTAGATGGGCAGAGAAGCAACACCGGGGAGCTGTTTTTT. This rearrangement joins TRBV11-3 to TRBJ2-2; D is uncertain. The CDR3 is 17 residues long. V was trimmed by 0 bases and J by 2 bases, leaving 13 bases between them. Germline CDR1 SGHNT, CDR2 YENEEA.

This clonotype occurred a few times. This sequence joins TRBV20-1 and TRBJ2-3, with 9 bases lining up with TRBD2. Germline V lookup: CDR1 DFQATT, CDR2 SNEGSKA (reference sequence). This CDR3 is 15 amino acids long. J lost 4 bases, V lost 6 bases, and 11 bases had no gene match. The CDR3 DNA reads TGCAGTGCCCTTCTTCGTGCGGGAGGGGCAGATACGCAGTATTTT. Translating it yields CSALLRAGGADTQYF.

This clonotype was detected ten times or more. The chain carries TRBV9 and TRBJ2-7; 8 nucleotides agree with TRBD1. J gave up 5 bases and V 4 bases, and 2 bases lay outside the gene matches. Per the germline V gene, CDR1 is SGDLS and CDR2 is YYNGEE. The CDR3 is made up of 12 amino acids. The CDR3 is CASSKTGDEQYF. The CDR3 nucleotides read TGTGCCAGCAGCAAGACAGGGGACGAGCAGTACTTC.

This clonotype was found many times. V gene TRBV5-1 combines with J gene TRBJ1-2; 7 bases align to TRBD1. Germline V gives CDR1 SGHRS, CDR2 YFSETQ. This CDR3 region has 13 residues. Trimming cost V 0 bases and J 6 bases; bases outside gene matches: 2. CDR3 region: CASSLGQGHGYTF. CDR3 coding DNA: TGCGCCAGCAGCTTGGGACAGGGCCATGGCTACACCTTC.

The V gene is TRBV29-1, the J gene TRBJ1-1; TRBD1 aligns across 7 bases. This CDR3 region has 13 residues. The germline CDR1 and CDR2 sequences are SQVTM and ANQGSEA. J was trimmed by 1 base and V by 7 bases; bases with no gene match: 6. The CDR3 protein is CSADTGENTEAFF. CDR3 nucleotide sequence: TGCAGCGCCGACACAGGGGAGAACACTGAAGCTTTCTTT.

This chain uses TRBV19 with TRBJ2-1, with 10 bases that match TRBD1. The germline CDR1 and CDR2 sequences are LNHDA and SQIVND (reference sequence). The length of the CDR3 is 15 residues. The V gene end was trimmed by 5 bases and the J gene end by 9 bases; junction bases not matched to a gene: 10. The CDR3 DNA follows: TGTGCCAGTAGTTCCGGGACAGGGGTAGGAGGTGAGCAGTTCTTC. Protein: CASSSGTGVGGEQFF.

This clonotype has at least ten counts. The rearrangement uses TRBV10-3 and TRBJ2-5; 8 positions agree with TRBD1. The germline V gene has CDR1 ENHRY and CDR2 SYGVKD. The CDR3 length is 14 residues. V dropped 4 bases and J dropped 2; count of bases not matched to a gene: 3. CDR3 in DNA: TGTGCCATCAGTGGGAACAGGGGGCAAGAGACCCAGTACTTC. The encoded protein is CAISGNRGQETQYF.

This CDR3 is CASSPPGTTAKNIQYF. The CDR3 DNA is TGTGCCAGCAGCCCTCCTGGTACTACAGCCAAAAACATTCAGTACTTC. The V call is TRBV28, the J call TRBJ2-4; unclear D gene. This CDR3 has 16 amino acids. CDR1 MDHEN and CDR2 SYDVKM come from the germline V gene. V was clipped by 6 bases and J by 0 bases, with 15 bases between them.

The J gene is TRBJ2-1, the V gene TRBV12-3 or TRBV12-4, with TRBD2 matching 12 bases. Trimming took 7 bases from V and 2 from J; bases not matched to a gene: 9. The CDR3 covers 17 residues. CDR3 amino acids: CASTSTSGRSPYNEQFF. The CDR3 nucleotides read TGTGCCAGCACCTCTACTAGCGGGAGGAGTCCCTACAATGAGCAGTTCTTC.

The rearrangement links TRBV11-2 to TRBJ1-1; D is undetermined. This CDR3 has 13 residues. The germline CDR1 and CDR2 sequences are SGHAT and FQNNGV. V was shortened by 7 bases and J by 3 bases, with 12 bases between the two germline ends. The CDR3 coding sequence is TGTGCCAGCACCCCGTATAGATACACTGAAGCTTTCTTT. Its translation is CASTPYRYTEAFF.

The sample holds a few counts of this clonotype. The CDR3 bases are TGTGCCAGCAGCCGCTCGTCATTAACAGGGATCGAGCAGTACTTC. Amino acids: CASSRSSLTGIEQYF. J is TRBJ2-7 and V is TRBV7-8, with a tentative D call TRBD1 (6 bases). There are 15 residues in the CDR3. Trimming left V 5 bases short and J 6 bases short, with 20 bases between. CDR1 is SGHVS and CDR2 is FQNEAQ in the germline V gene.